Presented here are 15 T cell receptor beta chains from one specimen sequenced in a study of shared clonotypes between healthy human individuals. Sequencing was performed with immunoSEQ multiplex PCR; in TCRdb, only in-frame clones are kept and a portion is missing. The repertoire holds roughly 650,000 clones, with about 96% as singletons. Positive CCR7 selection of CD45RO-negative cells yielded the naive CD8 cells, and terminally differentiated effector memory CD45RA+ cells were excluded. The sequencing input was naive CD8+ T cells sorted from blood. These receptors all stem from a woman between 25 and 40 years old in good health.

The chain employs TRBV13 and TRBJ1-1; TRBD1 might be the D (5 bases). This CDR3 region has 13 residues. V lost 3 bases and J lost 6, with 11 bases in between. Germline V gene data show CDR1 as PRHDT and CDR2 as FYEKMQ (reference sequence). The CDR3 DNA reads TGTGCCAGCAGCTTGACGACGGGGGCTGAAGCTTTCTTT. It translates to CASSLTTGAEAFF.

The V gene is TRBV14, the J gene TRBJ2-7; TRBD1 matches at 9 bases. CDR3 length: 14 amino acids. Looked up from germline, CDR1 is SGHDN and CDR2 is FVKESK. The V gene end was trimmed by 7 bases and the J gene end by 3 bases; junction bases not matched to a gene: 7. The CDR3 loop reads CASNTGGPNYEQYF. CDR3 in DNA: TGTGCCAGCAACACAGGGGGCCCTAACTACGAGCAGTACTTC.

This clone was detected once. The chain combines TRBV18 with TRBJ2-7; possibly TRBD2 for D (7 bases). Looked up from germline, CDR1 is KGHSH and CDR2 is LQKENI. Trimming stripped 2 bases from V and 5 bases from J, with 16 bases between. This CDR3 has 15 residues. CDR3 protein: CASSPDLGGADEQYF. For the CDR3, the DNA is TGTGCCAGCTCACCAGATTTAGGGGGGGCCGACGAGCAGTACTTC.

The gene calls are TRBV27 and TRBJ1-5; D might be TRBD1 (5 bases). With 1 base removed from V and 0 bases from J, the gap between germline ends came to 10 bases. The CDR3 extends over 16 amino acids. The germline V gene encodes CDR1 MNHEY and CDR2 SMNVEV (reference sequence). The CDR3 sequence: CASSLWAGDSNQPQHF. The CDR3 DNA is TGTGCCAGCAGTTTATGGGCGGGGGATAGCAATCAGCCCCAGCATTTT.

The CDR3: CASSPEGAGGTDTQYF. CDR3 DNA sequence: TGTGCCAGCAGTCCCGAGGGGGCGGGAGGTACAGATACGCAGTATTTT. The chain uses TRBV2 and TRBJ2-3; D may be TRBD2 (8 bases). CDR1 and CDR2 from the germline V gene are SNHLY and FYNNEI. The CDR3 spans 16 residues. Trimming cost V 5 bases and J 3 bases, with 18 bases left between them.

CDR3 sequence (DNA): TGCGCCAGCAGCCCCCGGATCCAGATGGGGACCGGGGAGCTGTTTTTT. Translated: CASSPRIQMGTGELFF. V gene TRBV4-1 combines with J gene TRBJ2-2; unclear D gene. The CDR3 extends over 16 amino acids. V shed 4 bases and J shed 5 bases, with 17 bases lying between them. Germline V gene sequence: CDR1 MGHRA, CDR2 YSYEKL.

This sequence joins TRBV15 and TRBJ1-4; weak D call: TRBD1 (5 bases). CDR3 length: 13 amino acids. The V gene's germline CDR1 is LNHNV and CDR2 YYDKDF (reference sequence). V was pared by 9 bases and J by 6 bases, with 14 bases between. This chain's CDR3 is CATSGDVDEKLFF. The CDR3 region has the DNA TGTGCCACTTCGGGGGACGTGGATGAAAAACTGTTTTTT.

This chain uses TRBV7-9 with TRBJ2-6; D unclear. The germline V gene has CDR1 SEHNR and CDR2 FQNEAQ (reference sequence). This CDR3 spans 15 amino acids. V was cut by 7 bases and J by 2 bases, with 12 bases left in between. The CDR3 nucleotides read TGTGCCAGCACCGCCGTGACAACTGGGGCCAACGTCCTGACTTTC. Translation gives CASTAVTTGANVLTF.

This clone appeared a few times. This chain connects TRBV28 to TRBJ2-2; D not resolved. The V end was cut by 5 bases, the J end by 0 bases, with 1 base between. This CDR3 contains 12 residues. Germline lookup yields CDR1 MDHEN and CDR2 SYDVKM. CDR3 bases: TGTGCCAGCAGTGCGAACACCGGGGAGCTGTTTTTT. As protein: CASSANTGELFF.

The count of this clone is one. The gene calls are TRBV30 and TRBJ2-3, with D possibly being TRBD2 (5 bases). The V end was cut by 4 bases, the J end by 0 bases, with 11 bases between. CDR1 and CDR2 from the germline V gene are GTSNPN and SVGIG (reference sequence). The CDR3 consists of 14 residues. The CDR3 DNA reads TGTGCCTGGAACTTAGCGAGCAGCACAGATACGCAGTATTTT. It yields the protein CAWNLASSTDTQYF.

This clone appeared once. The chain recombines TRBV4-2 with TRBJ2-7, with 10 bases aligning to TRBD2. Looked up from germline, CDR1 is LGHNA and CDR2 is YNFKEQ. This CDR3 contains 15 residues. The junction had 3 bases not matched to a gene; V was cut back by 1 base and J by 3 bases. CDR3 sequence: CASSQAERGGYEQYF. In nucleotides, the CDR3 is TGTGCCAGCAGCCAAGCGGAGCGGGGGGGCTACGAGCAGTACTTC.

V is TRBV9 and J is TRBJ2-1; D possibly matches TRBD1 or TRBD2 (5 bases each). The ends were cut back, 3 bases at V and 3 bases at J, with 10 bases in the middle. The CDR3 covers 14 residues. Germline V gives CDR1 SGDLS, CDR2 YYNGEE. CDR3: CASSDGTDYNEQFF. CDR3 nucleotides: TGTGCCAGCAGCGACGGGACGGACTACAATGAGCAGTTCTTC.

V is TRBV27 and J is TRBJ2-1; TRBD2 aligns across 8 bases. After removal of 7 bases from V and 7 bases from J, the junction contained 18 bases not matched to a gene. CDR1 and CDR2 (germline): MNHEY, SMNVEV (reference sequence). The CDR3 is 17 amino acids. The CDR3 loop is CASKSRRTGGLWNEQFF. The DNA of the CDR3 is TGTGCCAGCAAGTCACGTCGGACGGGAGGGCTGTGGAATGAGCAGTTCTTC.

The V and J genes are TRBV28 and TRBJ2-7; perhaps TRBD2 as D (5 bases). Looked up from germline, CDR1 is MDHEN and CDR2 is SYDVKM. The V end lost 3 bases, the J end lost 7 bases, and 16 bases lay between the germline ends. This CDR3 has 14 amino acids. The CDR3 loop reads CASSLSVGVGEQYF. Written as DNA, the CDR3 is TGTGCCAGCAGTTTGTCTGTGGGAGTGGGAGAGCAGTACTTC.

CDR3 protein: CASSQVWAGESYEQYF. The CDR3 DNA sequence: TGTGCCAGCAGCCAAGTATGGGCGGGAGAGTCCTACGAGCAGTACTTC. The chain recombines TRBV14 with TRBJ2-7, with 7 bases fitting TRBD2. CDR3 length: 16 residues. Losses at the gene ends were 1 base for V and 1 base for J; bases not matched to a gene: 7. CDR1 and CDR2 (germline): SGHDN, FVKESK.